Detailed here is one T cell receptor beta chain. The antigen remains undetermined. The data originate from a study of T cell responses to AZD1222 COVID-19 vaccine. Findings and caveats of the study: There were vaccine-associated CD4 TCRs across spike, dominant at 160-218 and 743-854. Clonal diversity may have been underestimated, and the donors were mostly white British, with more females than males. Seropositive at baseline were only a handful of AZD1222 recipients.

Sequencing was performed with immunoSEQ multiplex PCR; in TCRdb, only in-frame clones are kept and a portion is missing. This table has approximately 150,000 clones, around 90% appearing once. Germline CDR1 KGHDR, CDR2 SFDVKD. CDR3 length: 16 amino acids. Losses at the gene ends were 1 base for V and 7 bases for J; bases not matched to a gene: 4. The TCR originated in an adult who received the MenACWY meningococcal vaccine as a control. The V and J genes are TRBV24-1 and TRBJ2-3, with TRBD2 matching over 13 bases. Source: peripheral blood, taken 28 days after the second dose of the MenACWY control vaccine. CDR3 in DNA: TGTGCCACCAGTGATTTAGGACTAGCGGGGGAACATACGCAGTATTTT. Its translation: CATSDLGLAGEHTQYF.